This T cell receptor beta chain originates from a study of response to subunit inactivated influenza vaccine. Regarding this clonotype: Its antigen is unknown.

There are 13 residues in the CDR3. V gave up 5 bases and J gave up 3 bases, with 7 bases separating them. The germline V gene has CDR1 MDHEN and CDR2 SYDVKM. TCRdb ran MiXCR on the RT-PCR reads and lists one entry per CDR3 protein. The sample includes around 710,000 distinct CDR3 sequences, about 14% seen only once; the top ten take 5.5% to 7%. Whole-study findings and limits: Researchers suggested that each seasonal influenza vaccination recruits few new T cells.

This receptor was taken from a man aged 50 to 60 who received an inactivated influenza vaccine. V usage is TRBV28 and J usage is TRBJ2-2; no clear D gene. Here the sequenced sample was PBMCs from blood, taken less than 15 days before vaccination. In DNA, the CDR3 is TGTGCCAGCAGTGGGGTTTACACCGGGGAGCTGTTTTTT. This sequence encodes CASSGVYTGELFF.